Following are 11 T cell receptor beta chains from one sample sequenced in a study of blood T cell repertoires in COVID-19. Clones were read by immunoSEQ multiplex PCR, and TCRdb kept only the in-frame ones, dropping some. In the table there are about 270,000 clones, roughly 86% of which are singletons. The material sequenced was PBMCs or T cells enriched from blood (not recorded which). The receptors stem from a young woman who had recovered from COVID-19.

The V call is TRBV7-2, the J call TRBJ1-1; D uncertain. The length of the CDR3 is 11 residues. Trimming took off 1 base at V and 11 bases at J, with 8 bases between the two ends. Germline CDR1 and CDR2: SGHTA and FQGNSA. The CDR3 is CASSLGSEAFF. DNA of the CDR3: TGTGCCAGCAGCTTAGGCTCGGAGGCTTTCTTT.

The chain uses TRBV5-1 and TRBJ1-1; D call uncertain. Per the germline V gene, CDR1 is SGHRS and CDR2 is YFSETQ. V lost 4 bases to trimming and J lost 1 base, with 8 bases between them. The CDR3 loop spans 13 amino acids. CDR3 in DNA: TGCGCCAGCAGCGTTGAGGGGAACACTGAAGCTTTCTTT. Translation gives CASSVEGNTEAFF.

V gene TRBV28 combines with J gene TRBJ1-1; D is possibly TRBD1 (5 bases). V lost 4 bases to trimming and J lost 1 base, with 10 bases between them. The CDR3 extends over 14 amino acids. Germline lookup yields CDR1 MDHEN and CDR2 SYDVKM. Here the CDR3 reads CASSSSRENTEAFF. Written as DNA, the CDR3 is TGTGCCAGCAGTTCATCCAGGGAGAACACTGAAGCTTTCTTT. The full variable domain, rest sourced from reference TRBV28 and TRBJ1-1, is DVKVTQSSRYLVKRTGEKVFLECVQDMDHENMFWYRQDPGLGLRLIYFSYDVKMKEKGDIPEGYSVSREKKERFSLILESASTNQTSMYLCASSSSRENTEAFFGQGTRLTVV.

The chain recombines TRBV2 with TRBJ2-7; 10 bases are a match to TRBD2. V lost 8 bases and J lost 3; bases outside the gene matches: 1. There are 12 residues in the CDR3. Germline assignment: CDR1 SNHLY and CDR2 FYNNEI. CDR3 DNA sequence: TGTGCCAGCCGGACTAGCGGCTACGAGCAGTACTTC. It translates to CASRTSGYEQYF.

V usage is TRBV30 and J usage is TRBJ1-5; unclear D gene. Germline V gene sequence: CDR1 GTSNPN, CDR2 SVGIG (reference sequence). Trimming shortened V by 2 bases and J by 1 base, and 9 bases separated the two germline ends. CDR3 length equals 14 residues. As DNA, the CDR3 is TGTGCCTGGAGTAGCACAGCAAGCAATCAGCCCCAGCATTTT. Its protein is CAWSSTASNQPQHF. The full variable domain, rest sourced from reference TRBV30 and TRBJ1-5, is SQTIHQWPATLVQPVGSPLSLECTVEGTSNPNLYWYRQAAGRGLQLLFYSVGIGQISSEVPQNLSASRPQDRQFILSSKKLLLSDSGFYLCAWSSTASNQPQHFGDGTRLSIL.

This chain uses TRBV29-1 with TRBJ2-3; TRBD2 matches 13 bases. The J segment lost 3 bases and the V segment lost 4 bases, leaving 4 bases of the junction unmatched. The CDR3 sequence is 15 residues long. The germline V gene encodes CDR1 SQVTM and CDR2 ANQGSEA. The CDR3 loop reads CSVAGLAGATDTQYF. The CDR3 bases are TGCAGCGTTGCCGGACTAGCGGGGGCGACAGATACGCAGTATTTT.

The genes are TRBV19 and TRBJ1-4; the match to TRBD1 covers 8 bases. The CDR3 length is 16 residues. Germline CDR1 is LNHDA and CDR2 is SQIVND (reference sequence). V was clipped by 5 bases and J by 7 bases; unmatched bases: 12. CDR3 in amino acids: CASSRRTGLMSEKLFF. CDR3 coding DNA: TGTGCCAGTAGTCGTCGGACAGGGTTGATGAGTGAAAAACTGTTTTTT.

The chain joins TRBV7-2 to TRBJ2-5; possibly TRBD1 for D (6 bases). V lost 1 base and J lost 0, with 9 bases in between. This CDR3 contains 15 residues. In germline, CDR1 is SGHTA, CDR2 FQGNSA. CDR3 loop: CASSLVGQYQETQYF. The CDR3, as DNA: TGTGCCAGCAGCTTAGTCGGACAGTACCAAGAGACCCAGTACTTC.

This clone was observed a handful of times. The gene calls are TRBV7-2 and TRBJ1-1; D is uncertain. The V gene's germline CDR1 is SGHTA and CDR2 FQGNSA. The CDR3 sequence is 14 residues long. Deletions cut 0 bases from V and 0 bases from J, with 5 bases between. This chain's CDR3 is CASSLASVNTEAFF. CDR3 in DNA: TGTGCCAGCAGCTTAGCTTCTGTGAACACTGAAGCTTTCTTT.

The J gene is TRBJ2-4, the V gene TRBV6-1, with 10 bases lining up with TRBD2. J lost 0 bases, V lost 4 bases, and 15 bases had no gene match. The V gene's germline CDR1 is MNHNS and CDR2 SASEGT. The CDR3 totals 20 residues. The CDR3 DNA reads TGTGCCAGCAGTGGCCCTAGCGGGGGCGGGTCCCGTCTAGCCAAAAACATTCAGTACTTC. Its translation: CASSGPSGGGSRLAKNIQYF.

This clone was counted a few times. Other DNA sequences in this specimen translate into the identical CDR3. The rearrangement joins TRBV5-1 to TRBJ1-2; no clear D gene. V was trimmed by 0 bases and J by 2 bases, leaving 8 bases between them. Germline V gene data show CDR1 as SGHRS and CDR2 as YFSETQ. The CDR3 runs to 14 residues. CDR3 loop: CASSLDSTNYGYTF. The DNA of the CDR3 is TGCGCCAGCAGCTTGGACAGCACCAACTATGGCTACACCTTC.